The entry below gives a single TCR beta chain sequence along with its context. This entry is derived from a study of blood T cell repertoires in COVID-19. About the study: From T cells, B-cell-depleted T cells, or PBMCs came the material, which was cDNA or gDNA.

The CDR3 covers 12 residues. The V gene lost 1 base and the J gene lost 8 bases, with 8 bases spanning the gap. Clones were read by immunoSEQ multiplex PCR, and TCRdb kept only the in-frame ones, dropping some. The sample holds approximately 170,000 clones, approximately 85% seen once. The sequence was obtained from a man at least 80 years old with COVID-19, enrolled during active disease. Sequencing was done on a sample of peripheral blood. The chain carries TRBV12-3 or TRBV12-4 and TRBJ1-2, with D uncertain. For the CDR3, the DNA is TGTGCCAGCAGTTTAGAGCGTAGAGGCTACACCTTC. It translates to CASSLERRGYTF.